The T cell receptor beta chain under discussion was sequenced for a study of brain T cells in children with intractable seizures. V lost 3 bases, J lost 8 bases, and 7 bases stayed unmatched. The CDR3 sequence is 15 residues long. The germline gives CDR1 SGHNT, CDR2 YENEEA. This table comes from immunoSEQ multiplex PCR, and its TCRdb copy is limited to in-frame clones, with some not included. The sample holds under 150,000 clones, 94% seen once. The sequence came from a boy under two years old with hemimegalencephaly and intractable seizures. V usage is TRBV11-3 and J usage is TRBJ1-2; 12 bases match TRBD1. The sequenced sample was peripheral blood, obtained at surgery. The CDR3 here is CASSFSPGTGGGYTF. The CDR3 bases are TGTGCCAGCAGCTTCTCACCCGGGACAGGGGGCGGCTACACCTTC. Variable domain in full (rest from reference TRBV11-3 and TRBJ1-2): EAGVVQSPRYKIIEKKQPVAFWCNPISGHNTLYWYLQNLGQGPELLIRYENEEAVDDSQLPKDRFSAERLKGVDSTLKIQPAELGDSAVYLCASSFSPGTGGGYTFGSGTRLTVV.